These T cell receptor beta chains were read from a single sample in a study of CD8 T cells in Susac syndrome. TCRdb re-derived calls from the immunoSEQ multiplex PCR reads in MiXCR, one entry per CDR3 protein. This sample carries about 280,000 distinct CDR3 sequences, 85% of them seen once, and the ten largest clones take 0.11%. Sequenced material: CD8+ T cells from PBMCs. The origin of the receptors is a human donor with multiple sclerosis. Both conserved end residues are part of each CDR3.

J gene: TRBJ1-1; CDR3 length: 16; V gene: TRBV24-1; CDR3 protein: CATSSRASGTDSEAFF
J gene: TRBJ2-1; CDR3 length: 16; V gene: TRBV11-2; CDR3 protein: CASSHDPDTTYNEQFF
J gene: TRBJ1-2; CDR3 length: 15; V gene: TRBV9; CDR3 protein: CASSPESRANYGYTF
J gene: TRBJ1-5; CDR3 length: 15; V gene: TRBV27; CDR3 protein: CASSVDRGGNQPQHF
J gene: TRBJ2-6; CDR3 length: 19; V gene: TRBV29-1; CDR3 protein: CSVESRFGTKPSGANVLTF
J gene: TRBJ2-7; CDR3 length: 14; V gene: TRBV5-5; CDR3 protein: CASSIDRGVYEQYF
J gene: TRBJ1-5; CDR3 length: 13; V gene: TRBV19; CDR3 protein: CASSGRAGQPQHF
J gene: TRBJ2-1; CDR3 length: 13; V gene: TRBV20-1; CDR3 protein: CSGREIGHNEQFF
J gene: TRBJ1-2; CDR3 length: 12; V gene: TRBV27; CDR3 protein: CASSLLGRNYTF
J gene: TRBJ2-1; CDR3 length: 17; V gene: TRBV7-9; CDR3 protein: CASSVALTQRYYNEQFF
J gene: TRBJ2-3; CDR3 length: 15; V gene: TRBV9; CDR3 protein: CASSPPGVGADTQYF
J gene: TRBJ2-7; CDR3 length: 20; V gene: TRBV3-1; CDR3 protein: CASSQVFPGLAGGPSYEQYF
J gene: TRBJ2-5; CDR3 length: 11; V gene: TRBV29-1; CDR3 protein: CSADGQETQYF
J gene: TRBJ2-7; CDR3 length: 14; V gene: TRBV6-5; CDR3 protein: CASSSTGFSYEQYF
J gene: TRBJ2-7; CDR3 length: 12; V gene: TRBV28; CDR3 protein: CASSDGPHREYF
J gene: TRBJ2-3; CDR3 length: 18; V gene: TRBV29-1; CDR3 protein: CSVSRLAGGKFTTDTQYF
J gene: TRBJ1-3; CDR3 length: 15; V gene: TRBV29-1; CDR3 protein: CSVEPPKGLGNTIYF
J gene: TRBJ2-6; CDR3 length: 15; V gene: TRBV6-5; CDR3 protein: CASSPGGAGANVLTF
J gene: TRBJ2-7; CDR3 length: 14; V gene: TRBV24-1; CDR3 protein: CATTPTTVRDEQYF
J gene: TRBJ1-1; CDR3 length: 16; V gene: TRBV29-1; CDR3 protein: CIVQKPLVRMNTEAFF
J gene: TRBJ2-5; CDR3 length: 17; V gene: TRBV29-1; CDR3 protein: CSGVGLAGESPWETQYF
J gene: TRBJ1-1; CDR3 length: 12; V gene: TRBV9; CDR3 protein: CASSPEWDGAFF
J gene: TRBJ2-3; CDR3 length: 16; V gene: TRBV24-1; CDR3 protein: CATSDFGQGGTDTQYF
J gene: TRBJ2-1; CDR3 length: 13; V gene: TRBV28; CDR3 protein: CASSYLLETEQFF
J gene: TRBJ2-7; CDR3 length: 13; V gene: TRBV20-1; CDR3 protein: CSASNYGLDEQYF
J gene: TRBJ2-7; CDR3 length: 15; V gene: TRBV3-1; CDR3 protein: CASSQELGGTYEQYF
J gene: TRBJ1-1; CDR3 length: 16; V gene: TRBV5-1; CDR3 protein: CASSPGYLNHGTEAFF
J gene: TRBJ1-1; CDR3 length: 12; V gene: TRBV7-9; CDR3 protein: CASSPKNTEAFF
J gene: TRBJ2-2; CDR3 length: 17; V gene: TRBV20-1; CDR3 protein: CSARPIGGRLNTGELFF
J gene: TRBJ1-1; CDR3 length: 15; V gene: TRBV6-2/TRBV6-3; CDR3 protein: CASSSAVAWNTEAFF
J gene: TRBJ1-5; CDR3 length: 15; V gene: TRBV7-6; CDR3 protein: CASSLSATGNQPQHF
J gene: TRBJ2-1; CDR3 length: 15; V gene: TRBV7-9; CDR3 protein: CASSLPGRGNNEQFF
J gene: TRBJ2-7; CDR3 length: 16; V gene: TRBV18; CDR3 protein: CASSHPYRRGSYEQYF
J gene: TRBJ2-5; CDR3 length: 14; V gene: TRBV9; CDR3 protein: CASSSWDRPETQYF
J gene: TRBJ2-7; CDR3 length: 15; V gene: TRBV27; CDR3 protein: CASSLEAGSGYEQYF
J gene: TRBJ2-2; CDR3 length: 13; V gene: TRBV30; CDR3 protein: CAWDGVRGGELFF
J gene: TRBJ2-3; CDR3 length: 14; V gene: TRBV10-3; CDR3 protein: CAISSGVEGDTQYF
J gene: TRBJ1-1; CDR3 length: 15; V gene: TRBV20-1; CDR3 protein: CSARDRGRGGTEAFF
J gene: TRBJ2-7; CDR3 length: 14; V gene: TRBV19; CDR3 protein: CASSISLAGLEQYF
J gene: TRBJ1-1; CDR3 length: 14; V gene: TRBV5-6; CDR3 protein: CASSYPWGSTEAFF
J gene: TRBJ2-3; CDR3 length: 11; V gene: TRBV12-3/TRBV12-4; CDR3 protein: CASRATDTQYF
J gene: TRBJ2-3; CDR3 length: 15; V gene: TRBV5-6; CDR3 protein: CASSLAWLAEDTQYF
J gene: TRBJ2-7; CDR3 length: 11; V gene: TRBV6-1; CDR3 protein: CATSPPYEQYF
J gene: TRBJ2-3; CDR3 length: 15; V gene: TRBV10-3; CDR3 protein: CAISDPAGGEDTQYF
J gene: TRBJ2-6; CDR3 length: 12; V gene: TRBV12-3/TRBV12-4; CDR3 protein: CASPNLANVLTF
J gene: TRBJ2-2; CDR3 length: 19; V gene: TRBV3-1; CDR3 protein: CASSQDWRDRGANTGELFF
J gene: TRBJ1-5; CDR3 length: 15; V gene: TRBV27; CDR3 protein: CASSLGTVGNQPQHF
J gene: TRBJ2-5; CDR3 length: 15; V gene: TRBV2; CDR3 protein: CACSGGLAPEETQYF
J gene: TRBJ1-5; CDR3 length: 13; V gene: TRBV20-1; CDR3 protein: CSASLQGFQPQHF
J gene: TRBJ2-1; CDR3 length: 16; V gene: TRBV19; CDR3 protein: CASTIGRQGTYNEQFF
J gene: TRBJ2-7; CDR3 length: 19; V gene: TRBV7-6; CDR3 protein: CASSPQPGLAGGPPYEQYF
J gene: TRBJ2-5; CDR3 length: 13; V gene: TRBV27; CDR3 protein: CASSSGQEETQYF
J gene: TRBJ1-6; CDR3 length: 15; V gene: TRBV7-9; CDR3 protein: CASSARQGRVSPLHF